Shown below are 13 T cell receptor beta chains from a single sample sequenced in a study of PD-L1 blockade in urothelial cancer. Sequenced by immunoSEQ multiplex PCR; TCRdb stores in-frame clones only, minus some. The sample holds tens of thousands of clones, about 83% seen once. Time point reported: pretreatment peripheral blood. The sequencing here drew on PBMCs, taken around atezolizumab (anti-PD-L1) treatment. The receptor source for this set is a man aged 55 to 69 with urothelial cancer.

The chain joins TRBV5-6 to TRBJ1-2; no reliable D call. The CDR3 loop spans 13 amino acids. The germline V and J ends were trimmed by 0 bases and 4 bases, with 7 bases remaining between them. CDR1 and CDR2 from the germline V gene are SGHDT and YYEEEE. CDR3 amino acids: CASSLDQVYGYTF. CDR3 nucleotides: TGTGCCAGCAGCTTGGATCAGGTCTATGGCTACACCTTC.

V gene TRBV5-4 combines with J gene TRBJ2-1; 7 nucleotides align to TRBD2. The CDR3 has 13 amino acids. Unmatched junction bases numbered 7, after V lost 7 bases and J lost 6 bases. The germline CDR1 and CDR2 sequences are SGHNT and YYREEE (reference sequence). This chain's CDR3 is CASQLARANEQFF. The DNA for the CDR3 is TGTGCCAGCCAACTAGCGAGGGCCAATGAGCAGTTCTTC.

This rearrangement joins TRBV28 to TRBJ1-1, with 9 bases identical to TRBD1. Trimming cost V 6 bases and J 6 bases; bases outside gene matches: 5. Per germline, CDR1 MDHEN and CDR2 SYDVKM. The CDR3 has 13 residues. The CDR3 DNA reads TGTGCCAGCAGGAACAGGGGGCAACCTGAAGCTTTCTTT. Translation gives CASRNRGQPEAFF.

The chain combines TRBV29-1 with TRBJ2-3, with 11 bases matching TRBD2. CDR1 and CDR2 (germline): SQVTM, ANQGSEA. This CDR3 spans 14 amino acids. With V trimmed by 6 bases and J by 1 base, 3 bases remained unmatched. The CDR3 DNA is TGCAGCGTAACTAGCGGGAGCGGCACAGATACGCAGTATTTT. It yields the protein CSVTSGSGTDTQYF.

This chain joins TRBV30 and TRBJ2-6; D ambiguous. V lost 1 base and J 0 bases, leaving 10 bases between the germline ends. The CDR3 is made up of 16 amino acids. In germline, CDR1 is GTSNPN, CDR2 SVGIG (reference sequence). The CDR3 sequence: CAWSGLSLSGANVLTF. The DNA of the CDR3 is TGTGCCTGGAGTGGACTTTCGCTCTCTGGGGCCAACGTCCTGACTTTC.

This chain links TRBV19 with TRBJ2-1; 11 bases match TRBD2. CDR3 length: 15 amino acids. CDR1 and CDR2 from the germline V gene are LNHDA and SQIVND (reference sequence). With 7 bases clipped from V and 3 bases from J, the junction kept 5 bases outside the gene matches. The CDR3 loop reads CASTRGLAVYNEQFF. CDR3 nucleotide sequence: TGTGCCAGTACCCGGGGACTAGCGGTCTACAATGAGCAGTTCTTC.

The chain uses TRBV19 and TRBJ2-2; 8 bases line up with TRBD1. The J segment lost 5 bases and the V segment lost 10 bases, leaving 9 bases of the junction unmatched. CDR1 LNHDA and CDR2 SQIVND come from the germline V gene (reference sequence). The CDR3 contains 14 residues. The CDR3 DNA sequence: TGTGCCACCACAGACAGGGGTGGGACCGGGGAGCTGTTTTTT. Translating gives CATTDRGGTGELFF.

The V call is TRBV5-4, the J call TRBJ2-7, with 11 bases lining up with TRBD2. Germline V gives CDR1 SGHNT, CDR2 YYREEE (reference sequence). J was trimmed by 2 bases and V by 4 bases; bases with no gene match: 8. This CDR3 is 16 amino acids long. The CDR3, as DNA: TGTGCCAGCAGCAGGGTGGTGACTAGCGGGGCCTACGAGCAGTACTTC. Amino acid sequence: CASSRVVTSGAYEQYF. Variable domain in full (rest from reference TRBV5-4 and TRBJ2-7): ETGVTQSPTHLIKTRGQQVTLRCSSQSGHNTVSWYQQALGQGPQFIFQYYREEENGRGNFPPRFSGLQFPNYSSELNVNALELDDSALYLCASSRVVTSGAYEQYFGPGTRLTVT.

The chain couples TRBV7-9 to TRBJ2-1; D might be TRBD1 (6 bases). Trimming removed 5 bases from V and 7 bases from J, with 24 bases in between. CDR3 length equals 17 residues. Germline CDR1 is SEHNR and CDR2 is FQNEAQ (reference sequence). CDR3 amino acids: CASSPPFITGLHNEQFF. CDR3 bases: TGTGCCAGCAGCCCGCCCTTCATAACAGGGTTGCATAATGAGCAGTTCTTC.

V is TRBV30 and J is TRBJ1-2, with TRBD1 matching 10 bases. CDR1 GTSNPN and CDR2 SVGIG come from the germline V gene (reference sequence). The CDR3 extends over 13 amino acids. V shed 3 bases, J shed 7 bases, and the junction held 5 bases outside the gene matches. For the CDR3, the DNA is TGTGCCTGGAGCGGACAGGGGGTTTCTGGCTACACCTTC. It is translated as CAWSGQGVSGYTF.

This sequence joins TRBV7-3 and TRBJ2-7, with 7 positions matching TRBD2. Losses at the gene ends were 5 bases for V and 2 bases for J; bases not matched to a gene: 6. CDR1 and CDR2 (germline): SGHTA, FQGTGA. The CDR3 contains 14 residues. The CDR3 bases are TGTGCCAGCAGCGATCCCGGGAGGACCTACGAGCAGTACTTC. Translated: CASSDPGRTYEQYF.

Here the CDR3 reads CATSRDKRGETQYF. The CDR3 DNA reads as TGTGCCACCAGCAGAGATAAGAGAGGAGAGACCCAGTACTTC. This chain joins TRBV15 and TRBJ2-5; D gene unclear. The CDR3 contains 14 residues. Deletions cut 0 bases from V and 4 bases from J, with 9 bases between. Germline V lookup: CDR1 LNHNV, CDR2 YYDKDF (reference sequence).

The chain has TRBV28 and TRBJ2-7; 7 bases fit TRBD2. This CDR3 is built from 12 residues. Germline CDR1 is MDHEN and CDR2 is SYDVKM. V trimming: 2 bases; J trimming: 7 bases; junction bases outside the gene matches: 2. The CDR3 DNA reads as TGTGCCAGCAGTTTAGTCGGGGGGGAGCAGTACTTC. This codes for CASSLVGGEQYF.